A single sample is the source of the 23 T cell receptor beta chains below, sequenced in a study of cytomegalovirus exposure and HLA in healthy donors. Amplification used 60 Vbeta primers and 13 Jbeta primers. Clones were read by immunoSEQ multiplex PCR, and TCRdb kept only the in-frame ones, dropping some. Among about 97,000 clones, around 68% were seen once, and the ten largest hold around 4.8%. Sequencing used PBMCs. The receptors derive from a human donor in good health.

The gene calls are TRBV5-6 and TRBJ1-5; D remains ambiguous. The length of the CDR3 is 15 residues. Germline V gene data show CDR1 as SGHDT and CDR2 as YYEEEE. The V gene lost 0 bases and the J gene lost 3 bases, with 10 bases spanning the gap. In DNA, the CDR3 is TGTGCCAGCAGCTTGGCGGAGGGATTCAATCAGCCCCAGCATTTT. This encodes CASSLAEGFNQPQHF.

This clone was seen only a few times. The chain uses TRBV7-3 and TRBJ2-3; 7 positions match TRBD2. Looked up from germline, CDR1 is SGHTA and CDR2 is FQGTGA. Trimming removed 2 bases from V and 4 bases from J; junction bases left unmatched: 6. The CDR3 contains 15 residues. The CDR3 DNA reads as TGTGCCAGCAGCTTATTCGGCGGGAGTCCAGATACGCAGTATTTT. Residues: CASSLFGGSPDTQYF.

This sequence joins TRBV19 and TRBJ1-1; TRBD1 agrees at 8 bases. V lost 6 bases to trimming and J lost 6 bases; unmatched junction nucleotides: 9. This CDR3 region has 14 residues. CDR1 is LNHDA and CDR2 is SQIVND in the germline V gene (reference sequence). CDR3 in amino acids: CASSPGQGSAEAFF. For the CDR3, the DNA is TGTGCCAGTAGCCCCGGACAGGGTAGCGCTGAAGCTTTCTTT.

Notes on this clone: Additional DNA sequences in this sample encode the identical CDR3. The chain carries TRBV7-6 and TRBJ2-5, with TRBD1 identical over 8 bases. CDR1 is SGHVS, CDR2 FNYEAQ, per germline. This CDR3 spans 14 amino acids. V trimming: 6 bases; J trimming: 5 bases; junction bases outside the gene matches: 8. CDR3 nucleotide sequence: TGTGCCAGCAGTTTATCAGGGGGCGTTGAGACCCAGTACTTC. Translated: CASSLSGGVETQYF. Drawing the rest from reference TRBV7-6 and TRBJ2-5, the complete variable domain is GAGVSQSPRYKVTKRGQDVALRCDPISGHVSLYWYRQALGQGPEFLTYFNYEAQQDKSGLPNDRFSAERPEGSISTLTIQRTEQRDSAMYRCASSLSGGVETQYFGPGTRLLVL.

This chain uses TRBV6-1 with TRBJ2-1; D perhaps matches TRBD2 (5 bases). V was shortened by 8 bases and J by 3 bases, with 5 bases between the two germline ends. This CDR3 region has 11 residues. Germline values: CDR1 MNHNS, CDR2 SASEGT. The CDR3: CASRDYNEQFF. The CDR3 nucleotides read TGTGCCAGCCGGGACTACAATGAGCAGTTCTTC.

The V gene is TRBV6-5, the J gene TRBJ2-7, with 7 bases that match TRBD2. Germline V gives CDR1 MNHEY, CDR2 SVGAGI. There are 14 residues in the CDR3. Germline trimming cut 5 bases from V and 6 bases from J; bases unmatched to any gene: 10. The CDR3 sequence: CASSRLGEGREQYF. The CDR3 nucleotides are TGTGCCAGCAGTCGGTTGGGGGAGGGCCGCGAGCAGTACTTC.

This rearrangement joins TRBV28 to TRBJ1-1, with D maybe TRBD1 (6 bases). CDR1 is MDHEN, CDR2 SYDVKM, per germline. The CDR3 totals 16 residues. V dropped 4 bases and J dropped 6 bases, with 21 bases sitting between them. The CDR3 loop is CASSSRDHRVGAEAFF. CDR3 nucleotides: TGTGCCAGCAGTTCCCGAGATCACAGGGTCGGGGCTGAAGCTTTCTTT.

The rearrangement links TRBV7-9 to TRBJ2-7; D gene ambiguous. V was pared by 2 bases and J by 2 bases, with 7 bases between. The CDR3 runs 13 residues. Germline CDR1 and CDR2: SEHNR and FQNEAQ (reference sequence). CDR3 sequence: CASSLTVTYEQYF. The CDR3 nucleotides read TGTGCCAGCAGCTTAACAGTGACCTACGAGCAGTACTTC.

The chain joins TRBV27 to TRBJ2-7, with 7 nucleotides matching TRBD1. V gave up 1 base and J gave up 6 bases; unmatched junction bases: 9. CDR1 MNHEY and CDR2 SMNVEV come from the germline V gene (reference sequence). The CDR3 has 15 residues. CDR3 sequence (DNA): TGTGCCAGCAGTTTATATCTCGGGGACAGTGGCGAGCAGTACTTC. Encoded protein: CASSLYLGDSGEQYF.

V gene TRBV5-4 combines with J gene TRBJ2-5; D is possibly TRBD2 (5 bases). The J call may be incorrect, as the DNA end agrees better with TRBJ2-7. Germline V CDR1 and CDR2: SGHNT, YYREEE (reference sequence). The CDR3 is made up of 14 amino acids. The CDR3 sequence is CASSRLGLLNEQYF. The CDR3 nucleotides read TGTGCCAGCAGCCGGCTTGGACTTCTGAACGAGCAGTACTTC.

This chain connects TRBV9 to TRBJ2-1, with 16 bases aligning to TRBD2. This CDR3 spans 17 amino acids. The J segment lost 4 bases and the V segment lost 3 bases, leaving 4 bases of the junction unmatched. Germline-derived CDR1 and CDR2 are SGDLS and YYNGEE. CDR3 nucleotides: TGTGCCAGCAGCGCTGGGACTAGCGGGGGGGATTACAATGAGCAGTTCTTC. Translated, it gives CASSAGTSGGDYNEQFF.

This sequence joins TRBV6-6 and TRBJ1-5, with 7 bases that match TRBD1. The length of the CDR3 is 15 residues. With 6 bases clipped from V and 0 bases from J, the junction kept 5 bases outside the gene matches. Germline lookup yields CDR1 MNHNY and CDR2 SVGAGI (reference sequence). The CDR3 loop is CASSLGQSSNQPQHF. The CDR3 coding sequence is TGTGCCAGCAGCTTGGGACAGTCTAGCAATCAGCCCCAGCATTTT.

This clone turned up a few times. The chain recombines TRBV4-2 with TRBJ1-4; D call uncertain. The CDR3 has 15 amino acids. CDR1 LGHNA and CDR2 YNFKEQ come from the germline V gene. Trimming removed 0 bases at V and 7 bases at J, with 12 bases between. The CDR3: CASSQDNQAAEKLFF. CDR3 sequence (DNA): TGTGCCAGCAGCCAAGATAACCAGGCTGCTGAAAAACTGTTTTTT.

This rearrangement joins TRBV6-6 to TRBJ1-1, with 7 bases aligning to TRBD1. From germline, CDR1 is MNHNY and CDR2 SVGAGI (reference sequence). The CDR3 has 12 residues. Trimming at V came to 6 bases and at J to 13 bases, leaving 11 bases not matched to a gene. The CDR3 nucleotides read TGTGCCAGCAGCTGGGACAGCGAAAGCGGTTTCTTT. Encoded protein: CASSWDSESGFF.

The chain recombines TRBV19 with TRBJ2-1; 7 nucleotides align to TRBD1. Trimming removed 3 bases from V and 4 bases from J; junction bases left unmatched: 3. CDR1 is LNHDA and CDR2 is SQIVND in the germline V gene (reference sequence). This CDR3 is 14 amino acids long. The DNA of the CDR3 is TGTGCCAGTAGTATCTCGACAGGGTACAATGAGCAGTTCTTC. The encoded protein is CASSISTGYNEQFF.

The chain is built from TRBV4-2 and TRBJ2-7; TRBD2 matches at 10 bases. This CDR3 is built from 18 residues. V was pared by 0 bases and J by 0 bases, with 8 bases of the junction left unmatched. The V gene's germline CDR1 is LGHNA and CDR2 YNFKEQ. CDR3 coding DNA: TGTGCCAGCAGCCAAGAACGGACTAGCGGAAAACTCTCCTACGAGCAGTACTTC. It translates to CASSQERTSGKLSYEQYF.

The chain recombines TRBV27 with TRBJ1-2; D gene uncertain. The CDR3 has 14 residues. The V end lost 0 bases, the J end lost 9 bases, and 14 bases lay between the germline ends. Germline assignment: CDR1 MNHEY and CDR2 SMNVEV (reference sequence). This chain's CDR3 is CASSLSSAGLSYTF. The CDR3 region has the DNA TGTGCCAGCAGTTTATCCTCGGCGGGCCTCAGCTACACCTTC.

A few counts support this clone. V usage is TRBV11-2 and J usage is TRBJ1-5; 9 nucleotides align to TRBD1. This CDR3 region has 15 residues. CDR1 and CDR2 (germline): SGHAT, FQNNGV. With V trimmed by 3 bases and J by 2 bases, 2 bases remained unmatched. CDR3 region: CASSLGQGGNQPQHF. For the CDR3, the DNA is TGTGCCAGCAGCTTGGGACAGGGAGGCAATCAGCCCCAGCATTTT.

The genes are TRBV14 and TRBJ2-2; TRBD1 agrees at 7 bases. This CDR3 has 16 residues. V dropped 4 bases and J dropped 7; count of bases not matched to a gene: 12. Germline CDR1 SGHDN, CDR2 FVKESK. CDR3 DNA: TGTGCCAGCAGCCTGGACAGGCAGTCCTGGTACGGGGAGCTGTTTTTT. Translated, it gives CASSLDRQSWYGELFF. The full variable domain, completed using reference TRBV14 and TRBJ2-2, is EAGVTQFPSHSVIEKGQTVTLRCDPISGHDNLYWYRRVMGKEIKFLLHFVKESKQDESGMPNNRFLAERTGGTYSTLKVQPAELEDSGVYFCASSLDRQSWYGELFFGEGSRLTVL.

This clone was picked up a small number of times. V is TRBV19 and J is TRBJ2-4, with a possible D match to TRBD1 (5 bases). Trimming removed 5 bases from V and 0 bases from J, with 5 bases in between. There are 13 residues in the CDR3. Germline-derived CDR1 and CDR2 are LNHDA and SQIVND (reference sequence). The CDR3 DNA follows: TGTGCCAGTAGTGACAGAGCCAAAAACATTCAGTACTTC. It translates to CASSDRAKNIQYF.

This clone has a handful of counts. V gene TRBV19 combines with J gene TRBJ1-2, with D perhaps TRBD1 (6 bases). Germline CDR1 and CDR2: LNHDA and SQIVND (reference sequence). This CDR3 is built from 17 residues. Trimming removed 2 bases from V and 0 bases from J, with 16 bases in between. The CDR3 DNA is TGTGCCAGTAGTATAAGGAGGACAGCCTCGGCTAACTATGGCTACACCTTC. Translation gives CASSIRRTASANYGYTF.

V is TRBV28 and J is TRBJ2-4; possible D gene TRBD1, 6 bases. This CDR3 comprises 16 residues. Trimming took off 6 bases at V and 0 bases at J, with 15 bases between the two ends. Looked up from germline, CDR1 is MDHEN and CDR2 is SYDVKM. The CDR3 bases are TGTGCCAGCAGCCTCGACAGGATTATAGCCAAAAACATTCAGTACTTC. This gives the protein CASSLDRIIAKNIQYF.

This sequence joins TRBV7-3 and TRBJ1-3; 7 bases map to TRBD1. The germline gives CDR1 SGHTA, CDR2 FQGTGA. CDR3 length equals 15 residues. V lost 5 bases and J lost 2; bases outside the gene matches: 6. The CDR3 bases are TGTGCCAGCAGCCGACAGGGTCCTCCTGGAAACACCATATATTTT. Translation: CASSRQGPPGNTIYF.